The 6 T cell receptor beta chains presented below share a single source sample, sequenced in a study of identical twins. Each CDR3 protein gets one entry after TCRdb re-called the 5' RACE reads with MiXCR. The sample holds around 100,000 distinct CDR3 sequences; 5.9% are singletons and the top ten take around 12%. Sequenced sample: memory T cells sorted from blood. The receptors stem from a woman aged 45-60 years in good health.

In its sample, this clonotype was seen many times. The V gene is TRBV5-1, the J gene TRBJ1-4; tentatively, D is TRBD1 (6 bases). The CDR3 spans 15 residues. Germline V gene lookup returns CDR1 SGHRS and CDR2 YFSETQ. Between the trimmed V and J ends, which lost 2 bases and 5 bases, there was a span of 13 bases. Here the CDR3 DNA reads TGCGCCAGCAGCTTTCAGGGGTTCGGGAATGAAAAACTGTTTTTT. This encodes CASSFQGFGNEKLFF.

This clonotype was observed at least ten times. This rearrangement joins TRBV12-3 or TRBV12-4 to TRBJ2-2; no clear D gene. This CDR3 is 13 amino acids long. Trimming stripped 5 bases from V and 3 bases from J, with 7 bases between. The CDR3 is CASSEVYTGELFF. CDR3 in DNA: TGTGCCAGCAGTGAAGTTTACACCGGGGAGCTGTTTTTT.

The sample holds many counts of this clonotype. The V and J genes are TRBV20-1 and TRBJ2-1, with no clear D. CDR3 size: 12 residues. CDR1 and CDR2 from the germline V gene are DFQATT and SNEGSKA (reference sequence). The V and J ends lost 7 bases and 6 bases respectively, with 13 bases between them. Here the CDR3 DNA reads TGCAGTGTGCGGTCTTCGGGCAATGAGCAGTTCTTC. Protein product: CSVRSSGNEQFF.

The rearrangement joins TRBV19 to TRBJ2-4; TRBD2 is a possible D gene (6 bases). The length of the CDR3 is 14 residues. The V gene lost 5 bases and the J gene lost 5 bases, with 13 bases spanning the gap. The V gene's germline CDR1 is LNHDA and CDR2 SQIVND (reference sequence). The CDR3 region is CASSVSIAENIQYF. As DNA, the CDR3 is TGTGCCAGTAGTGTAAGCATAGCGGAAAACATTCAGTACTTC.

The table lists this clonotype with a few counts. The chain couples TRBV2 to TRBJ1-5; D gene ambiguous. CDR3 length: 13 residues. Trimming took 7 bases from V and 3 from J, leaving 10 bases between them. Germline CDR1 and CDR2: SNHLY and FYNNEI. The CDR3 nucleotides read TGTGCCAGCATGCGGCAGATCAATCAGCCCCAGCATTTT. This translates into CASMRQINQPQHF.

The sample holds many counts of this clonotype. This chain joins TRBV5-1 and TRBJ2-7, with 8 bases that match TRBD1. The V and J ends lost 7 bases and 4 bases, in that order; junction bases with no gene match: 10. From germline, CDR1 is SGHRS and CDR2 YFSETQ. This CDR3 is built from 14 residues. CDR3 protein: CASSSGTGMYEQYF. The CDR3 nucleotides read TGCGCCAGCTCCTCCGGGACAGGCATGTACGAGCAGTACTTC.